This TCR beta chain was sequenced for a study of response to subunit inactivated influenza vaccine. Study-level findings and limits: Authors suggested each seasonal flu vaccination may recruit only limited numbers of new T cells.

Trimming removed 2 bases at V and 1 base at J, with 7 bases between. The CDR3 loop spans 13 amino acids. Looked up from germline, CDR1 is DFQATT and CDR2 is SNEGSKA (reference sequence). There are a few counts of this clonotype. The antigen is undetermined. TCRdb analysed the RT-PCR reads with MiXCR anew, one entry per CDR3 protein. This table holds 500,000 to 600,000 distinct CDR3 sequences, 14% found once. The source is a man aged 45-60 years who received an inactivated influenza vaccine. Sample: PBMCs from blood, taken 11 to 12 days after vaccination. The genes are TRBV20-1 and TRBJ2-3; D unclear. CDR3 bases: TGCAGTGCTAGAACCCAAGGCACAGATACGCAGTATTTT. As protein: CSARTQGTDTQYF.